The 27 T cell receptor beta chains below were found in one sample sequenced in a study of T cells after yellow fever vaccination. TCRdb re-derived calls from the 5' RACE reads in MiXCR, one entry per CDR3 protein. Seen here are approximately 10,000 distinct CDR3 sequences, approximately 5% observed once, and the top ten hold about 0.94%. The material sequenced was PBMCs, either bulk or a sorted T-cell subset (CD4+, CD8+, memory, or dextramer-sorted; not recorded which), taken on the day of the yellow fever booster vaccination. These receptors were taken from a man in his thirties or forties who received the YFV17D yellow fever vaccine.

By share, this clonotype ranks as medium-sized (0.01 to 0.1%). The V and J genes are TRBV15 and TRBJ2-5, with D unclear. CDR3 length: 13 residues. CDR1 is LNHNV, CDR2 YYDKDF, per germline (reference sequence). V lost 0 bases and J lost 3, with 5 bases in between. CDR3: CATSRDKKETQYF. CDR3 sequence (DNA): TGTGCCACCAGCAGAGACAAAAAAGAGACCCAGTACTTC.

This clonotype was recorded many times. The J gene is TRBJ2-7, the V gene TRBV30, with D uncertain. This CDR3 region has 13 residues. Germline CDR1 GTSNPN, CDR2 SVGIG (reference sequence). Trimming pared 2 bases from V and 3 bases from J, leaving 11 bases between. The CDR3 spells CAWSRGDVYEQYF. In DNA form, the CDR3 reads TGTGCCTGGAGTCGCGGAGATGTCTACGAGCAGTACTTC.

This clonotype was detected ten times or more. This chain joins TRBV12-3 or TRBV12-4 and TRBJ2-7; D is uncertain. V lost 3 bases to trimming and J lost 5 bases, with 14 bases between them. The length of the CDR3 is 14 residues. This CDR3 is CASSLSPRPHEQYF. CDR3 nucleotide sequence: TGTGCCAGCAGTTTGTCCCCCCGCCCACACGAGCAGTACTTC.

This clonotype was recorded at least ten times. The CDR3 bases are TGTGCCAGCAGCTACGTGGGACTAGCGGGAGGTACAGGCACCGGGGAGCTGTTTTTT. Its translation: CASSYVGLAGGTGTGELFF. The J gene is TRBJ2-2, the V gene TRBV11-1; 15 bases match TRBD2. The CDR3 consists of 19 residues. In germline, CDR1 is SGHAT, CDR2 FQDESV (reference sequence). The junction had 10 bases not matched to a gene; V was cut back by 4 bases and J by 4 bases.

This clonotype is deemed medium-sized. CDR3 coding DNA: TGTGCCATCAATACCGGGACAGGGAAACTTGTGCAGTACTTC. It yields the protein CAINTGTGKLVQYF. The J gene is TRBJ2-7, the V gene TRBV10-3, with 9 bases that match TRBD1. The CDR3 extends over 14 amino acids. The junction had 13 bases not matched to a gene; V was cut back by 7 bases and J by 9 bases. CDR1 is ENHRY, CDR2 SYGVKD, per germline.

This clonotype was counted many times. The chain links TRBV12-3 or TRBV12-4 to TRBJ2-1, with D perhaps TRBD2 (6 bases). This CDR3 has 14 residues. The V end was cut by 7 bases, the J end by 8 bases, with 18 bases between. The CDR3 spells CASTSGGAIDEQFF. The CDR3 DNA follows: TGTGCCAGCACCTCCGGAGGGGCGATAGATGAGCAGTTCTTC.

This rearrangement joins TRBV27 to TRBJ1-4; D perhaps matches TRBD1 (6 bases). V lost 1 base to trimming and J lost 8 bases, with 17 bases between them. The CDR3 totals 16 residues. Germline V gene lookup returns CDR1 MNHEY and CDR2 SMNVEV (reference sequence). The CDR3 bases are TGTGCCAGCAGTTTATGGTCGGGGGGCGTCCGAGAAAAACTGTTTTTT. Protein sequence: CASSLWSGGVREKLFF.

This clonotype is labeled medium-sized (0.01 to 0.1%). This chain links TRBV4-2 with TRBJ1-3; D remains unclear. Trimming took off 5 bases at V and 3 bases at J, with 14 bases between the two ends. The length of the CDR3 is 15 residues. The germline V gene has CDR1 LGHNA and CDR2 YNFKEQ. This CDR3 is CASSAGLSSGNTIYF. In nucleotides, the CDR3 is TGTGCCAGCAGCGCCGGACTGTCGAGTGGAAACACCATATATTTT.

This clonotype was seen at least ten times. CDR3 residues: CSAGTSREQYF. CDR3 DNA: TGCAGTGCTGGCACTAGTCGCGAGCAGTACTTC. The chain couples TRBV20-1 to TRBJ2-7; tentative D call: TRBD2 (5 bases). The CDR3 consists of 11 residues. V was trimmed by 5 bases and J by 6 bases, leaving 11 bases between them. CDR1 and CDR2 (germline): DFQATT, SNEGSKA (reference sequence).

This clonotype was counted ten times or more. The rearrangement links TRBV24-1 to TRBJ2-7; possibly TRBD2 for D (5 bases). Trimming shortened V by 4 bases and J by 5 bases, and 11 bases separated the two germline ends. Germline values: CDR1 KGHDR, CDR2 SFDVKD. This CDR3 is built from 13 residues. CDR3 DNA: TGTGCCACCAGTGACCCCGGACTGGACGAGCAGTACTTC. This encodes CATSDPGLDEQYF.

This clonotype counts as medium-sized. The V call is TRBV18, the J call TRBJ2-2; unclear D gene. Trimming cost V 4 bases and J 1 base, with 4 bases left between them. The CDR3 consists of 13 residues. Germline assignment: CDR1 KGHSH and CDR2 LQKENI. DNA of the CDR3: TGTGCCAGCTCACTCAAGAACACCGGGGAGCTGTTTTTT. This codes for CASSLKNTGELFF.

The sample holds many counts of this clonotype. The rearrangement links TRBV19 to TRBJ2-5, with D perhaps matching TRBD2 (5 bases). From germline, CDR1 is LNHDA and CDR2 SQIVND (reference sequence). CDR3 length: 15 amino acids. V was pared by 5 bases and J by 3 bases, with 16 bases between. As DNA, the CDR3 is TGTGCCAGTAGTCCCGAACAGTGGACTGAAGAGACCCAGTACTTC. The encoded protein is CASSPEQWTEETQYF. Filled out from reference TRBV19 and TRBJ2-5, the complete variable domain reads DGGITQSPKYLFRKEGQNVTLSCEQNLNHDAMYWYRQDPGQGLRLIYYSQIVNDFQKGDIAEGYSVSREKKESFPLTVTSAQKNPTAFYLCASSPEQWTEETQYFGPGTRLLVL.

Many counts were recorded for this clonotype. The gene calls are TRBV6-5 and TRBJ2-6; D call uncertain. V was trimmed by 0 bases and J by 2 bases, leaving 8 bases between them. Germline values: CDR1 MNHEY, CDR2 SVGAGI. This CDR3 region has 16 residues. Here the CDR3 DNA reads TGTGCCAGCAGTTACTCGGCCATCCCTGGGGCCAACGTCCTGACTTTC. It translates to CASSYSAIPGANVLTF.

This clonotype was seen many times. The J gene is TRBJ2-7, the V gene TRBV20-1; D perhaps matches TRBD1 (5 bases). CDR1 is DFQATT, CDR2 SNEGSKA, per germline (reference sequence). Trimming removed 4 bases from V and 0 bases from J, with 13 bases in between. The CDR3 length is 14 residues. The chain's CDR3 is CSATPGQNSYEQYF. The CDR3 nucleotides read TGCAGTGCTACGCCCGGACAAAACTCCTACGAGCAGTACTTC.

There are many counts of this clonotype. The gene calls are TRBV6-5 and TRBJ2-1; perhaps D is TRBD1 or TRBD2 (5 bases each). The V gene lost 5 bases and the J gene lost 9 bases, with 17 bases spanning the gap. CDR3 length: 14 amino acids. Germline values: CDR1 MNHEY, CDR2 SVGAGI. DNA for the CDR3: TGTGCCAGCAGTCGCGCCGGTGGGGGTGGTGAGCAGTTCTTC. Its translation: CASSRAGGGGEQFF.

At least ten counts were recorded for this clonotype. In nucleotides, the CDR3 is TGTGCCAGCAGTCCTCCCACAGGGAACAATCAGCCCCAGCATTTT. This codes for CASSPPTGNNQPQHF. This rearrangement joins TRBV28 to TRBJ1-5; weak D call: TRBD1 (6 bases). CDR3 size: 15 residues. Trimming removed 5 bases at V and 3 bases at J, with 14 bases between. Per germline, CDR1 MDHEN and CDR2 SYDVKM.

This clonotype is categorized as medium-sized. This chain joins TRBV6-5 and TRBJ1-1, with D possibly TRBD1 on 5 matching bases. V lost 4 bases to trimming and J lost 4 bases, with 13 bases between them. The CDR3 runs 14 residues. Germline V lookup: CDR1 MNHEY, CDR2 SVGAGI. The CDR3 region is CASSFSGGFTEAFF. In DNA, the CDR3 is TGTGCCAGCAGTTTCTCGGGGGGATTCACTGAAGCTTTCTTT.

This clonotype is medium-sized. The chain carries TRBV10-2 and TRBJ2-3; D perhaps matches TRBD2 (6 bases). V dropped 0 bases and J dropped 5 bases, with 12 bases sitting between them. This CDR3 region has 15 residues. The V gene's germline CDR1 is WSHSY and CDR2 SAAADI. The CDR3 DNA reads TGCGCCAGCAGTGAGTCGGGGTACGGGAGAGATACGCAGTATTTT. It codes for CASSESGYGRDTQYF.

This clonotype was counted at least ten times. V usage is TRBV4-2 and J usage is TRBJ2-3; D is uncertain. Germline assignment: CDR1 LGHNA and CDR2 YNFKEQ. The CDR3 has 13 amino acids. V was pared by 4 bases and J by 5 bases, with 10 bases between. The CDR3 DNA reads as TGTGCCAGCAGCCTAGATCGTCTAGATACGCAGTATTTT. Amino acids: CASSLDRLDTQYF.

This clonotype was found many times. The chain combines TRBV20-1 with TRBJ2-7; maybe TRBD1 (6 bases). The V gene lost 0 bases and the J gene lost 2 bases, with 17 bases spanning the gap. The CDR3 runs 16 residues. Germline-derived CDR1 and CDR2 are DFQATT and SNEGSKA (reference sequence). The CDR3 DNA is TGCAGTGCTAGAGATTCAGGGCTAGGGGGAACCTACGAGCAGTACTTC. Amino acids: CSARDSGLGGTYEQYF.

This clonotype was counted many times. The rearrangement joins TRBV7-2 to TRBJ2-1, with D perhaps matching TRBD1 (5 bases). Trimming shortened V by 7 bases and J by 10 bases, and 20 bases separated the two germline ends. The CDR3 runs 14 residues. The germline gives CDR1 SGHTA, CDR2 FQGNSA. The CDR3 is CASTQNQGSSEQFF. The CDR3 coding sequence is TGTGCCAGCACCCAAAACCAGGGTTCGTCCGAGCAGTTCTTC.

Ten or more counts support this clonotype. The chain is built from TRBV3-1 and TRBJ1-2; TRBD1 aligns across 7 bases. The germline CDR1 and CDR2 sequences are LGHDT and YNNKEL (reference sequence). The trim removed 0 bases at V and 8 bases at J, leaving 6 bases unmatched. The CDR3 totals 14 residues. CDR3 sequence reads: CASSQEGQRSGYTF. The CDR3 region has the DNA TGTGCCAGCAGCCAAGAGGGACAGAGAAGCGGCTACACCTTC.

This clonotype ranks as medium-sized (0.01 to 0.1%). V usage is TRBV18 and J usage is TRBJ2-3, with D unclear. Germline-derived CDR1 and CDR2 are KGHSH and LQKENI. This CDR3 contains 13 residues. V lost 3 bases, J lost 2 bases, and 6 bases lay in between. Here the CDR3 reads CASSPQVTDTQYF. In nucleotides, the CDR3 is TGTGCCAGCTCACCCCAGGTCACAGATACGCAGTATTTT.

Ten or more counts support this clonotype. The V call is TRBV18, the J call TRBJ1-5; D remains ambiguous. This CDR3 comprises 14 residues. Germline CDR1 and CDR2: KGHSH and LQKENI. V shed 3 bases and J shed 1 base, with 7 bases lying between them. CDR3 sequence reads: CASSPSGSNQPQHF. CDR3 coding DNA: TGTGCCAGCTCACCCTCGGGCAGCAATCAGCCCCAGCATTTT. The full variable domain, with the rest looked up from reference TRBV18 and TRBJ1-5, is NAGVMQNPRHLVRRRGQEARLRCSPMKGHSHVYWYRQLPEEGLKFMVYLQKENIIDESGMPKERFSAEFPKEGPSILRIQQVVRGDSAAYFCASSPSGSNQPQHFGDGTRLSIL.

This clonotype was detected ten times or more. The CDR3 nucleotides read TGTGCCAGCAGCCTCAAGCCGAGTGAGGGGTACGAGCAGTACTTC. Translated, it gives CASSLKPSEGYEQYF. The chain has TRBV27 and TRBJ2-7, with D tentatively TRBD1 or TRBD2 (5 bases each). Germline-derived CDR1 and CDR2 are MNHEY and SMNVEV (reference sequence). Trimming pared 6 bases from V and 4 bases from J, leaving 19 bases between. The CDR3 has 15 amino acids.

This clonotype was found many times. This chain links TRBV20-1 with TRBJ2-5; TRBD2 might be the D (6 bases). The V and J ends lost 1 base and 5 bases respectively, with 11 bases between them. Germline V gene sequence: CDR1 DFQATT, CDR2 SNEGSKA (reference sequence). This CDR3 is built from 13 residues. The CDR3 DNA sequence: TGCAGTGCTAGAGCGGGACTTAGGGAGACCCAGTACTTC. Translating gives CSARAGLRETQYF.

In its sample, this clonotype was seen many times. V usage is TRBV5-1 and J usage is TRBJ2-2; D may be TRBD1 or TRBD2 (5 bases each). This CDR3 region has 15 residues. The V gene lost 8 bases and the J gene lost 4 bases, with 18 bases spanning the gap. CDR1 is SGHRS and CDR2 is YFSETQ in the germline V gene. The CDR3 coding sequence is TGCGCCAGTACCCGGGACGGAGGTAGCACCGGGGAGCTGTTTTTT. Translation gives CASTRDGGSTGELFF.